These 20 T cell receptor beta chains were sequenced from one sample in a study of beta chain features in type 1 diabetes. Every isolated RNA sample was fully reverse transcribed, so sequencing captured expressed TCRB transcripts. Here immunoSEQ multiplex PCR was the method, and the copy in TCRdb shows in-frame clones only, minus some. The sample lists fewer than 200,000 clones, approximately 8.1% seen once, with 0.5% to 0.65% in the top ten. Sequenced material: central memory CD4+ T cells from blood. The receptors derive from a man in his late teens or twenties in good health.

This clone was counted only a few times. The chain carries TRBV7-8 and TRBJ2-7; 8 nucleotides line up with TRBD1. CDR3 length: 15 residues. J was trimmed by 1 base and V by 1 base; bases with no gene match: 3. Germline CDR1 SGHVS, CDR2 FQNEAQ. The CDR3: CASSLEQGASYEQYF. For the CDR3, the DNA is TGTGCCAGCAGCTTAGAGCAGGGGGCTTCCTACGAGCAGTACTTC. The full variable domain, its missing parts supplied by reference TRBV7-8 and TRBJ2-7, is GAGVSQSPRYKVAKRGQDVALRCDPISGHVSLFWYQQALGQGPEFLTYFQNEAQLDKSGLPSDRFFAERPEGSVSTLKIQRTQQEDSAVYLCASSLEQGASYEQYFGPGTRLTVT.

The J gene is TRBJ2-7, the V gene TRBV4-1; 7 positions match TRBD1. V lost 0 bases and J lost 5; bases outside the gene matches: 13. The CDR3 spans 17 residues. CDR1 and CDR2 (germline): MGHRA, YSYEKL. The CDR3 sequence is CASSQDPRQGITHEQYF. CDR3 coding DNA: TGCGCCAGCAGCCAAGATCCGAGACAGGGTATCACCCACGAGCAGTACTTC.

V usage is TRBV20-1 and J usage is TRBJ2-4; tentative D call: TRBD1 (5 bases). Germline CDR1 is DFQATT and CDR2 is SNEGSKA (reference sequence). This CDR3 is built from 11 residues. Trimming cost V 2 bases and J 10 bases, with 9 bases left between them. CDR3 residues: CSARKQEIQYF. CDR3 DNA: TGCAGTGCTAGAAAACAGGAGATTCAGTACTTC.

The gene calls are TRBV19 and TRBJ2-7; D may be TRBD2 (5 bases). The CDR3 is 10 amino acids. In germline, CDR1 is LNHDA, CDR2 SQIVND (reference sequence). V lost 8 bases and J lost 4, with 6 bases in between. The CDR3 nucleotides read TGTGCCAGTGGCGGGTACGAGCAGTACTTC. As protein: CASGGYEQYF. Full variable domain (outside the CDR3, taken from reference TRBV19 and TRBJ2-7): DGGITQSPKYLFRKEGQNVTLSCEQNLNHDAMYWYRQDPGQGLRLIYYSQIVNDFQKGDIAEGYSVSREKKESFPLTVTSAQKNPTAFYLCASGGYEQYFGPGTRLTVT.

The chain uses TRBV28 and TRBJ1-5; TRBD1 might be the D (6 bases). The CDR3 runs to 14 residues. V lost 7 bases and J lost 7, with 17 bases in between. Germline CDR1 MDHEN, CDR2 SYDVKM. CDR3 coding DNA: TGTGCCAGCACCCGGGGGGGGCTAGGGCAGCCCCAGCATTTT. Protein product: CASTRGGLGQPQHF.

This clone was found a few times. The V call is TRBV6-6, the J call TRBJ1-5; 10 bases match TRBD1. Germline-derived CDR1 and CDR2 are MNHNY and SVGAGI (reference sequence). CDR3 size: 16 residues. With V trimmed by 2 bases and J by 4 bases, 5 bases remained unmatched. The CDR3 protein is CASSYRQGAVNQPQHF. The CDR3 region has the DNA TGTGCCAGCAGTTACCGACAGGGGGCTGTAAATCAGCCCCAGCATTTT.

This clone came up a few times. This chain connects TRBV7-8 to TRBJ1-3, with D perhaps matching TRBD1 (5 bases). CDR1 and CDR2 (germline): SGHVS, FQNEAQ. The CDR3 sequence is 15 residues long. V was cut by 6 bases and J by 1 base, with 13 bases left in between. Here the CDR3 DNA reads TGTGCCAGCAGTTACACAGGACTATCTGGAAACACCATATATTTT. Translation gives CASSYTGLSGNTIYF.

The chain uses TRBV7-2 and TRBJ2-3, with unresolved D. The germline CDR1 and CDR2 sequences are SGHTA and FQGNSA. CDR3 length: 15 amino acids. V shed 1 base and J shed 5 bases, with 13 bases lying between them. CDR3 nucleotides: TGTGCCAGCAGCTTAGTGCACCGAGCCGGAGATACGCAGTATTTT. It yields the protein CASSLVHRAGDTQYF.

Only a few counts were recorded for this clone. Here the CDR3 DNA reads TGTGCCATCGGGGCAGGGGTCTCTGGGGCCAACGTCCTGACTTTC. This translates into CAIGAGVSGANVLTF. J is TRBJ2-6 and V is TRBV10-3, with D possibly matching TRBD1 (6 bases). Germline CDR1 is ENHRY and CDR2 is SYGVKD. The CDR3 covers 15 residues. Trimming pared 8 bases from V and 0 bases from J, leaving 11 bases between.

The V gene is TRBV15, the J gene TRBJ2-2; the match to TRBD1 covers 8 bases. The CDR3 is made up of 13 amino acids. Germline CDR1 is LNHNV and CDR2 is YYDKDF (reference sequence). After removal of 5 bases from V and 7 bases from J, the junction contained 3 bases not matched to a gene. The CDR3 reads CATSFDRGGELFF. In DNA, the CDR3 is TGTGCCACCAGCTTTGACAGGGGCGGGGAGCTGTTTTTT.

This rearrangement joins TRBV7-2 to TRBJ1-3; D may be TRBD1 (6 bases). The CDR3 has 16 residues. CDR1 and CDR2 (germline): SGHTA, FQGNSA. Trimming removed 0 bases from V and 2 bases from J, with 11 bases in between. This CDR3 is CASSLAEGGTGNTIYF. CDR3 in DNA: TGTGCCAGCAGCTTAGCGGAAGGGGGAACTGGAAACACCATATATTTT.

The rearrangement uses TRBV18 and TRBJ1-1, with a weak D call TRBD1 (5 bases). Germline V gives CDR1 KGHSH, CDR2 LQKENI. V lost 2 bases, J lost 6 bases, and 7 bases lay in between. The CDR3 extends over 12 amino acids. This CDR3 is CASSPGAAEAFF. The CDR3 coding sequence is TGTGCCAGCTCACCAGGGGCCGCTGAAGCTTTCTTT.

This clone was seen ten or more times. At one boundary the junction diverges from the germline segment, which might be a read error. CDR3 region: CASSHYTVSF. DNA for the CDR3: TGTGCCAGCAGTCACTACACGGTTTCCTTC. The chain carries TRBV28 and TRBJ1-2, with no clear D. The CDR3 totals 10 residues. The germline CDR1 and CDR2 sequences are MDHEN and SYDVKM.

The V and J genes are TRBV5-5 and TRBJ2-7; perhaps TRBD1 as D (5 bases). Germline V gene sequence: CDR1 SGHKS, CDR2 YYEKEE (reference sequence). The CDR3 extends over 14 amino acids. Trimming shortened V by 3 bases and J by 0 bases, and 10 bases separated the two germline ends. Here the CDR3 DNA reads TGTGCCAGCAGCTCGACAGAGAACTCCTACGAGCAGTACTTC. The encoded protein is CASSSTENSYEQYF.

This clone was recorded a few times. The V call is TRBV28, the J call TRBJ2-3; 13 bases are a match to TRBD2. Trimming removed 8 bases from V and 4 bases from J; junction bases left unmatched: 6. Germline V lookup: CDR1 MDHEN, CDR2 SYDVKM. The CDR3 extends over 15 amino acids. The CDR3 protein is CASCGLAGDPDTQYF. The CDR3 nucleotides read TGTGCCAGCTGTGGACTAGCGGGGGATCCAGATACGCAGTATTTT.

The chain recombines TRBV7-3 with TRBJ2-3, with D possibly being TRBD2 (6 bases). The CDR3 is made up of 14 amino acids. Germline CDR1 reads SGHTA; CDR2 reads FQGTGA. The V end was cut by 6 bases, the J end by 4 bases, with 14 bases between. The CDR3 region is CASSSGLRADTQYF. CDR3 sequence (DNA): TGTGCCAGCAGTTCGGGACTCCGGGCAGATACGCAGTATTTT.

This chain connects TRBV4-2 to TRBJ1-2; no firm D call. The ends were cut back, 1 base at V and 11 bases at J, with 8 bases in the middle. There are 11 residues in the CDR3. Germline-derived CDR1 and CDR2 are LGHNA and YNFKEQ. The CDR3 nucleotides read TGTGCCAGCAGCCAAGGGCCTTCTTACACCTTC. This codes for CASSQGPSYTF.

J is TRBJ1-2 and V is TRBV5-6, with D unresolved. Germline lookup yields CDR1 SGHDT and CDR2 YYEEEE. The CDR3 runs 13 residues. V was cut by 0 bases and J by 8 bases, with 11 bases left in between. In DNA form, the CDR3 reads TGTGCCAGCAGCTTGGCGGCGCGGGGAGGCTACACCTTC. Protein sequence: CASSLAARGGYTF.

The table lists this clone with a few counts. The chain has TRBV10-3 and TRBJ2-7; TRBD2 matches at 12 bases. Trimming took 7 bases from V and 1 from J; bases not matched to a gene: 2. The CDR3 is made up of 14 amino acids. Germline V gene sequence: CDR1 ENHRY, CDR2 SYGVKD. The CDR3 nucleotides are TGTGCCATCACCGGGACTAGCGGGTCCTACGAGCAGTACTTC. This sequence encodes CAITGTSGSYEQYF.

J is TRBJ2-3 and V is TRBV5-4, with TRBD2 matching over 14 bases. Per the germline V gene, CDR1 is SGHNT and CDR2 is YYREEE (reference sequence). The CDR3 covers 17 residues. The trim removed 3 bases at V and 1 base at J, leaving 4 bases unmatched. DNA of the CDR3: TGTGCCAGCAGCTCACCGACTAGCGGGGGGGGCACAGATACGCAGTATTTT. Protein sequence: CASSSPTSGGGTDTQYF. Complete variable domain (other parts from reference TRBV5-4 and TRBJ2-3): ETGVTQSPTHLIKTRGQQVTLRCSSQSGHNTVSWYQQALGQGPQFIFQYYREEENGRGNFPPRFSGLQFPNYSSELNVNALELDDSALYLCASSSPTSGGGTDTQYFGPGTRLTVL.